This entry is about one T cell receptor beta chain. Some clones are missing from TCRdb's copy, which holds only in-frame ones; the method was immunoSEQ multiplex PCR. The table includes some 68,000 clones, roughly 85% detected once. This record belongs to a study of blood T cell repertoires in COVID-19. As for the study in general: From the United States, Italy and Spain came samples of acute and convalescent COVID-19. PBMCs, B-cell-depleted T cells, or T cells were the source of the cDNA or gDNA that made up the material.

Patients of the Seattle cohort, enrolled during active infection, were followed longitudinally. The sample consisted of peripheral blood. This receptor was obtained from a woman aged 50 to 60 with COVID-19, enrolled during active disease.

This CDR3 is CASSDQGNLHNYGYTF. CDR3 sequence (DNA): TGTGCCAGCAGTGACCAGGGAAACCTTCATAATTATGGCTACACCTTC. The chain carries TRBV6-4 and TRBJ1-2; the D gene is possibly TRBD1 (5 bases). From germline, CDR1 is MRHNA and CDR2 SNTAGT. The CDR3 contains 16 residues. Trimming cost V 2 bases and J 5 bases, with 18 bases left between them.